Described below is a single TCR beta chain sequence and its context. This specimen belongs to a study of blood T cell repertoires in COVID-19. Across the study: The origin of the acute and convalescent COVID-19 samples was the United States, Italy and Spain. Sources were T cells, B-cell-depleted T cells, or PBMCs; the material itself was cDNA or gDNA.

Recruitment covered over 20 US areas and drew participants whose ages spanned roughly 18 to 89 years. Per the study methods: Reference gene primer amplification gave nucleated cell count estimates. Assay used: immunoSEQ multiplex PCR; TCRdb lists only in-frame clones, some missing. The V and J calls and clone size are taken from that table; D and trimming were inferred from the DNA. The sample contains approximately 240,000 clones, 75% to 90% of which appear only once. The CDR3 consists of 17 residues. V lost 4 bases to trimming and J lost 11 bases; unmatched junction nucleotides: 14. CDR1 is SGHRS, CDR2 YFSETQ, per germline.

The TCR was taken from a woman aged 25 to 45 with acute COVID-19. What was sequenced was PBMCs or T cells enriched from blood (not recorded which). The chain joins TRBV5-1 to TRBJ2-3; 15 nucleotides align to TRBD2. Here the CDR3 reads CASSPTGLAGGLREQYF. DNA for the CDR3: TGCGCCAGCAGCCCTACGGGACTAGCGGGGGGCCTAAGGGAGCAGTATTTT.